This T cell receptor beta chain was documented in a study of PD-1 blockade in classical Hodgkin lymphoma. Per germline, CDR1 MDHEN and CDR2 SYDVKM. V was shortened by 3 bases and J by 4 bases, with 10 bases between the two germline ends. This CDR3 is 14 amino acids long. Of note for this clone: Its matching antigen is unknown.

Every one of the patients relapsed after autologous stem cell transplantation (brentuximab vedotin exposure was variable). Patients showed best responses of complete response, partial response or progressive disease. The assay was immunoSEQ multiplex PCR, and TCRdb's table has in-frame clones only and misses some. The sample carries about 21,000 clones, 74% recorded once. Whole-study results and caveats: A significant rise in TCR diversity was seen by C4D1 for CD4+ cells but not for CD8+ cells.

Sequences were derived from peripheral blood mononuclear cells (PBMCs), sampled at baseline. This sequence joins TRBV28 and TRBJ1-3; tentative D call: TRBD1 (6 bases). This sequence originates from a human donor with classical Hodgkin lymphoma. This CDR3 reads CASSFTGNGNTIYF. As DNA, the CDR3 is TGTGCCAGCAGTTTCACAGGGAACGGAAACACCATATATTTT.